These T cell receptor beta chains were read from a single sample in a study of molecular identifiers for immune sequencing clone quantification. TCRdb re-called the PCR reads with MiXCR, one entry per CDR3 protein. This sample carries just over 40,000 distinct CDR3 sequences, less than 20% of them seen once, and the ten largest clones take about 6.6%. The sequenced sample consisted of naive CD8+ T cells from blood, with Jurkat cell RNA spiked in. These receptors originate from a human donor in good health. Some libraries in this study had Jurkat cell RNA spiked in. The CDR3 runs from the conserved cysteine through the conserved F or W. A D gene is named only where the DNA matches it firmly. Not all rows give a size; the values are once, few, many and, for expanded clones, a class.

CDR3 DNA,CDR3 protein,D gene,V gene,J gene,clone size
TGTGCCAGCTGCCCTCGGTGGGACAGGGTCTTTGGCGGGGAGCTGTTTTTT,CASCPRWDRVFGGELFF,TRBD1,TRBV2,TRBJ2-2,many
TGTGCCAGCACCCGGGACAGCGTCACCGGGGAGCTGTTTTTT,CASTRDSVTGELFF,TRBD1,TRBV27,TRBJ2-2,many
TGCGCCAGCAGCCAAGGGGTAATAACAGGAAAACCCGAGCAGTACTTC,CASSQGVITGKPEQYF,-,TRBV4-3,TRBJ2-7,-
TGTGCCAGCAGTAGGAGCACTGAAGCTTTCTTT,CASSRSTEAFF,-,TRBV12-3/TRBV12-4,TRBJ1-1,many
TGTGCCAGCAGTTTTCCCCCAGCGGGGAACAATGAGCAGTTCTTC,CASSFPPAGNNEQFF,TRBD2,TRBV28,TRBJ2-1,once
TGTGCTAGCAGCTTAGGACTAGCGGGGACGTACAATGAGCAGTTCTTC,CASSLGLAGTYNEQFF,TRBD2,TRBV7-7,TRBJ2-1,many
TGTGCCACCAGTGATTTGGGGACAGGGGCTCCCAATGAGCAGTTCTTC,CATSDLGTGAPNEQFF,TRBD1,TRBV24-1,TRBJ2-1,many
TGCGCCAGCAGCCAAGGGTCGAGGGTCGGTGAGCAGTACTTC,CASSQGSRVGEQYF,-,TRBV4-1,TRBJ2-7,many
TGTGCCAGCAGTCCGGGAGTGGAGCAGTTCTTC,CASSPGVEQFF,-,TRBV7-3,TRBJ2-1,many
TGCGCCAGCAGCTCAGCGGGAGCGCTCTTCAATGAGCAGTTCTTC,CASSSAGALFNEQFF,TRBD2,TRBV5-1,TRBJ2-1,-
TGTGCCAGCAAAGGGGGACTTTCGAACACTGAAGCTTTCTTT,CASKGGLSNTEAFF,-,TRBV6-1,TRBJ1-1,many
TGTGCCAGTAGTACAGGGAATCAGCCCCAGCATTTT,CASSTGNQPQHF,-,TRBV19,TRBJ1-5,-
TGTGCCAGCAAGACAGGAGTGGACATTCAGTACTTC,CASKTGVDIQYF,-,TRBV6-2/TRBV6-3,TRBJ2-4,many
TGTGCCAGCAGCCAAGGCATCTTTGTTGACAGCGGCTACTCCTACGAGCAGTACTTC,CASSQGIFVDSGYSYEQYF,-,TRBV3-1,TRBJ2-7,few
TGTGCCAGCAGCACCTCCGGGACAGAGCAAGAGACCCAGTACTTC,CASSTSGTEQETQYF,TRBD1,TRBV9,TRBJ2-5,-
TGTGCCAGCAGTTACTCCCCGACAGCAAATGAGCAGTTCTTC,CASSYSPTANEQFF,-,TRBV6-5,TRBJ2-1,many
TGCGCCAGCAGCCAAGAGCCAGCTAGGGGCGATGAGCAGTTCTTC,CASSQEPARGDEQFF,-,TRBV4-3,TRBJ2-1,many
TGCAGTGCTAGAGATAATGCCGCTCCAATAGCCAAAAACATTCAGTACTTC,CSARDNAAPIAKNIQYF,-,TRBV20-1,TRBJ2-4,many
TGTGCCTGCAATCCCCCCGGGACAGATTTT,CACNPPGTDF,TRBD1,TRBV25-1,TRBJ2-3,-
TGTGCCAGCAGCTACAGGGGGGGAACCTACGAGCAGTACTTC,CASSYRGGTYEQYF,-,TRBV11-1,TRBJ2-7,many
TGTGCCAGCAGTTATTTGCGGGAGGGCTACGAGCAGTACTTC,CASSYLREGYEQYF,TRBD2,TRBV6-5,TRBJ2-7,-
TGTGCCAGCAGCCGCACCTCCTTACAGGGGAGAGGCACCGGGGAGCTGTTTTTT,CASSRTSLQGRGTGELFF,-,TRBV21-1,TRBJ2-2,many
TGTGCCAGTAAAGCTTCCGGGACAGCGAACACTGAAGCTTTCTTT,CASKASGTANTEAFF,TRBD1,TRBV19,TRBJ1-1,many
TGTGCCAGCAGCTCCCTAGCCCCTCGGCGGGAGGAGGGGGAGACCCAGTACTTC,CASSSLAPRREEGETQYF,TRBD2,TRBV7-2,TRBJ2-5,many
TGTGCCAGCAAGGGGAGACGGGGTGCCGGGGAGCTGTTTTTT,CASKGRRGAGELFF,-,TRBV28,TRBJ2-2,few
TGTGCCAGCAGCTCGAATGCCGGGACAACGATTAGCAATCAGCCCCAGCATTTT,CASSSNAGTTISNQPQHF,-,TRBV5-5,TRBJ1-5,many
TGTGCCAGCGACGGCGGGGAGCTGTTTTTT,CASDGGELFF,-,TRBV28,TRBJ2-2,-
TGCAGCGTTGAGAAGGACAGAGAACCCTACGAGCAGTACTTC,CSVEKDREPYEQYF,-,TRBV29-1,TRBJ2-7,many
TGTGCCACCAGCAGGACTAGCGCCTACAATGAGCAGTTCTTC,CATSRTSAYNEQFF,TRBD2,TRBV15,TRBJ2-1,many
TGTGCCAGCAGGAGATCGGACAGCCAAGAGACCCAGTACTTC,CASRRSDSQETQYF,-,TRBV12-3/TRBV12-4,TRBJ2-5,medium-sized
TGCCATGTTGCCGGGACAGGGCACGAGCAGTACTTC,CHVAGTGHEQYF,TRBD1,TRBV28,TRBJ2-7,many
TGTGCCAGCAGTAGGACTAGCGGGCCGAGAGATACGCAGTATTTT,CASSRTSGPRDTQYF,TRBD2,TRBV12-3/TRBV12-4,TRBJ2-3,-
TGTGCCAGCAGCCTGGGACTAGCGGGCGGCGAGCAGTACTTC,CASSLGLAGGEQYF,TRBD2,TRBV7-2,TRBJ2-7,many
TGTGCCAGCAGTTTGGGGCAGGGGGTTTTTTCCTACGAGCAGTACTTC,CASSLGQGVFSYEQYF,TRBD1,TRBV28,TRBJ2-7,many
TGTGCCAGCAACAGACACCGAGGGGAGACCCAGTACTTC,CASNRHRGETQYF,-,TRBV11-2,TRBJ2-5,few
TGCGCCAGCAGCTGGACTAGTGGCGGGAATGAGCAGTTCTTC,CASSWTSGGNEQFF,TRBD2,TRBV5-1,TRBJ2-1,many
TGTGCCAGCAGTAAACAGGGTTGGAAAGAGACCCAGTACTTC,CASSKQGWKETQYF,-,TRBV6-5,TRBJ2-5,few
TGCAGCGCAGCACCTGCGTACAATGAGCAGTTCTTC,CSAAPAYNEQFF,-,TRBV29-1,TRBJ2-1,many
TGTGCCACCGGACTAGGCCCCCTCTCCTACGAGCAGTACTTC,CATGLGPLSYEQYF,TRBD2,TRBV15,TRBJ2-7,few
TGTGCCAGCAGTTCCACGACAGGGGGCGAGCAGTACTTC,CASSSTTGGEQYF,TRBD1,TRBV28,TRBJ2-7,many
TGTGCCACCAGCAGAGAAGACAGACAGGGTGTCTACACCTTC,CATSREDRQGVYTF,TRBD1,TRBV15,TRBJ1-2,-